This note documents a single T cell receptor (beta chain) sequence. The source of the sample is a study of T cell responses to AZD1222 COVID-19 vaccine. CDR3 size: 13 residues. V was clipped by 5 bases and J by 7 bases, with 11 bases between them. The germline V gene has CDR1 SGHAT and CDR2 FQNNGV. Assay used: immunoSEQ multiplex PCR; TCRdb lists only in-frame clones, some missing. The sample consists of 90,000 to 150,000 clones, approximately 87% of them appearing once. The sample was peripheral blood, taken on day 0 of AZD1222 vaccination. This receptor was identified in an adult in good health. The chain joins TRBV11-2 to TRBJ1-4, with D possibly matching TRBD1 (5 bases). This CDR3 is CASSRGASEKLFF. Here the CDR3 DNA reads TGTGCCAGCAGCCGCGGGGCTAGTGAAAAACTGTTTTTT.